This TCR beta chain was recorded in a study of cytomegalovirus exposure and HLA in healthy donors. Concerning this clone: Antigen: not known.

Vbeta (60) and Jbeta (13) primers were used in the PCR. Measured with immunoSEQ multiplex PCR; TCRdb has only the in-frame clones, and not every one. The table has about 170,000 clones, approximately 81% seen once. Study-level results: In an earlier analysis, about 87% or about 30%: the productive usage of most TCR beta V segments. The study put 150 to 200 TCR beta chains on its list as cytomegalovirus-associated.

V was shortened by 6 bases and J by 7 bases, with 15 bases between the two germline ends. Germline-derived CDR1 and CDR2 are MDHEN and SYDVKM. The CDR3 loop spans 13 amino acids. Healthy individuals who donated bone marrow served as the donors. This chain uses TRBV28 with TRBJ2-5; possible D gene TRBD1, 6 bases. The sequenced sample consisted of PBMCs. This sequence originates from a male donor in good health and CMV-seronegative. CDR3 amino acids: CASSATGRGTQYF. The CDR3 DNA follows: TGTGCCAGCAGCGCCACAGGGCGTGGGACCCAGTACTTC. The variable domain in full, with the rest retrieved from reference TRBV28 and TRBJ2-5, is DVKVTQSSRYLVKRTGEKVFLECVQDMDHENMFWYRQDPGLGLRLIYFSYDVKMKEKGDIPEGYSVSREKKERFSLILESASTNQTSMYLCASSATGRGTQYFGPGTRLLVL.